The 21 T cell receptor beta chains in this list originate from one sample, sequenced in a study of monozygotic twins with inflammatory bowel disease. Using the 5' RACE reads, TCRdb records one entry per CDR3 protein without DNA. This table lists a few hundred thousand distinct CDR3 sequences. The sample consisted of blood. The receptors come from a human donor with ulcerative colitis or Crohn's disease, or a healthy co-twin of an affected twin (not recorded which).

This CDR3 reads CASSLAAVGNEQFF. The chain recombines TRBV6-1 with TRBJ2-1. In germline, CDR1 is MNHNS, CDR2 SASEGT. The CDR3 is 14 residues long.

The chain couples TRBV5-5 to TRBJ2-3. This CDR3 has 15 amino acids. CDR1 is SGHKS, CDR2 YYEKEE, per germline (reference sequence). The CDR3 sequence: CASSLSVPSTDTQYF.

The chain is built from TRBV2 and TRBJ1-4; TCRdb proposes TRBD1, but this gene call is untestable without DNA. CDR3 length: 16 residues. Germline lookup yields CDR1 SNHLY and CDR2 FYNNEI. The CDR3: CASSPGQVATNEKLFF.

V is TRBV5-5 and J is TRBJ2-5; TCRdb designates TRBD1, a call that cannot be tested without DNA. The CDR3 runs to 16 residues. CDR1 and CDR2 (germline): SGHKS, YYEKEE (reference sequence). CDR3 amino acids: CASSRRGQSGKETQYF.

This rearrangement joins TRBV7-9 to TRBJ1-6; the D gene TCRdb calls, TRBD1, cannot be checked with no DNA. The CDR3 has 12 residues. The V gene's germline CDR1 is SEHNR and CDR2 FQNEAQ (reference sequence). The chain's CDR3 is CASSLQGSPLHF.

The J gene is TRBJ2-7, the V gene TRBV20-1; TCRdb gives TRBD2 as the D gene, but with no DNA this cannot be confirmed. Germline loops: CDR1 DFQATT, CDR2 SNEGSKA (reference sequence). The CDR3 extends over 14 amino acids. CDR3: CSARRGLVSDEQYF.

The chain employs TRBV6-1 and TRBJ2-2; without DNA, the TCRdb call of TRBD1 cannot be checked. Germline CDR1 is MNHNS and CDR2 is SASEGT. The CDR3 loop spans 15 amino acids. The CDR3 reads CASSAGTVPTGELFF.

This sequence joins TRBV19 and TRBJ2-1; checking the TCRdb D call of TRBD2 is not possible without DNA. There are 17 residues in the CDR3. The germline V gene encodes CDR1 LNHDA and CDR2 SQIVND (reference sequence). The CDR3 here is CASSQTSGRHSYNEQFF.

The chain combines TRBV7-2 with TRBJ2-7. Germline assignment: CDR1 SGHTA and CDR2 FQGNSA. The CDR3 has 15 amino acids. CDR3 region: CASSLARGNSYEQYF.

The chain links TRBV7-9 to TRBJ2-1; with no DNA, the TCRdb D assignment of TRBD1 cannot be verified. Germline V gene lookup returns CDR1 SEHNR and CDR2 FQNEAQ (reference sequence). This CDR3 is built from 14 residues. The CDR3: CASSLVPDGAEQFF. The variable domain in full, with the rest retrieved from reference TRBV7-9 and TRBJ2-1, is DTGVSQNPRHKITKRGQNVTFRCDPISEHNRLYWYRQTLGQGPEFLTYFQNEAQLEKSRLLSDRFSAERPKGSFSTLEIQRTEQGDSAMYLCASSLVPDGAEQFFGPGTRLTVL.

The CDR3 loop reads CASGLALTGELFF. The chain combines TRBV6-5 with TRBJ2-2; TCRdb selects TRBD2, and the lack of DNA leaves this call unchecked. This CDR3 is 13 amino acids long. CDR1 and CDR2 (germline): MNHEY, SVGAGI.

The V call is TRBV19, the J call TRBJ2-6; the D call of TRBD1 rests on TCRdb alone, since no DNA is present to check it. Per the germline V gene, CDR1 is LNHDA and CDR2 is SQIVND (reference sequence). The CDR3 sequence is 15 residues long. The chain's CDR3 is CASSSRGPGANVLTF.

The genes are TRBV4-3 and TRBJ1-2; TCRdb calls TRBD1, which cannot be checked without DNA. The CDR3 consists of 15 residues. Germline CDR1 LGHNA, CDR2 YSLEER. The CDR3 loop is CASSQDLQGEGGYTF.

The chain couples TRBV14 to TRBJ2-1. Germline V gene lookup returns CDR1 SGHDN and CDR2 FVKESK. CDR3 size: 16 residues. The CDR3 sequence: CASSQYSGRAYNEQFF.

The J gene is TRBJ2-1, the V gene TRBV5-1; TCRdb selects TRBD1, and the lack of DNA leaves this call unchecked. CDR1 is SGHRS and CDR2 is YFSETQ in the germline V gene. The CDR3 sequence is 14 residues long. The CDR3: CASGGASSYNDQFF.

The genes are TRBV29-1 and TRBJ1-5; the D gene TCRdb calls, TRBD1, cannot be checked with no DNA. Germline CDR1 and CDR2: SQVTM and ANQGSEA. CDR3 length equals 13 residues. Here the CDR3 reads CSVAGGMSQPQHF. Combining the CDR3 with reference TRBV29-1 and TRBJ1-5 gives the whole variable domain SAVISQKPSRDICQRGTSLTIQCQVDSQVTMMFWYRQQPGQSLTLIATANQGSEATYESGFVIDKFPISRPNLTFSTLTVSNMSPEDSSIYLCSVAGGMSQPQHFGDGTRLSIL.

The gene calls are TRBV29-1 and TRBJ1-2. This CDR3 comprises 11 residues. From germline, CDR1 is SQVTM and CDR2 ANQGSEA. This CDR3 is CSALDAAGYTF.

The chain recombines TRBV12-3 or TRBV12-4 with TRBJ2-7; TCRdb picks TRBD1, but there is no DNA to check that call. The CDR3 runs to 15 residues. The CDR3 is CASSFRGPSRYEQYF.

This chain links TRBV20-1 with TRBJ1-1. The V gene's germline CDR1 is DFQATT and CDR2 SNEGSKA (reference sequence). This CDR3 is built from 14 residues. The CDR3 sequence: CSASKTLVGTEAFF.

V and J are TRBV5-4 and TRBJ2-5; the D gene TCRdb calls, TRBD2, cannot be checked with no DNA. This CDR3 contains 18 residues. Germline V gene sequence: CDR1 SGHNT, CDR2 YYREEE (reference sequence). CDR3 sequence: CASSLAGTSGRGKETQYF.

V usage is TRBV7-9 and J usage is TRBJ1-4. CDR3 length: 12 amino acids. Germline assignment: CDR1 SEHNR and CDR2 FQNEAQ (reference sequence). This chain's CDR3 is CASSPYDEKLFF.